The 29 T cell receptor beta chains presented below share a single source sample, sequenced in a study of T cells in localized non-small cell lung cancer. Measured with immunoSEQ multiplex PCR; TCRdb has only the in-frame clones, and not every one. Of approximately 16,000 clones detected, approximately 85% appear once; the ten largest clones hold under 30%. The sequenced sample was peripheral blood, obtained before any cancer treatment. These receptors were collected from a female donor over 55 with stage I squamous cell lung carcinoma.

The chain carries TRBV30 and TRBJ1-1; D is uncertain. Trimming removed 0 bases from V and 2 bases from J, with 13 bases in between. Germline CDR1 and CDR2: GTSNPN and SVGIG (reference sequence). This CDR3 is 15 amino acids long. CDR3 amino acids: CAWSVPISLNTEAFF. The CDR3 DNA reads as TGTGCCTGGAGTGTACCGATATCCTTAAACACTGAAGCTTTCTTT.

This clone was detected only a few times. The chain is built from TRBV11-1 and TRBJ2-1, with D uncertain. The CDR3 totals 12 residues. V was trimmed by 2 bases and J by 7 bases, leaving 6 bases between them. The germline gives CDR1 SGHAT, CDR2 FQDESV (reference sequence). CDR3: CASSLLGNEQFF. CDR3 DNA: TGTGCCAGCAGCTTATTGGGGAATGAGCAGTTCTTC.

The genes are TRBV6-1 and TRBJ1-5, with D hard to call. The V gene lost 7 bases and the J gene lost 9 bases, with 13 bases spanning the gap. The CDR3 runs 12 residues. The germline V gene has CDR1 MNHNS and CDR2 SASEGT. The CDR3 sequence: CASKGYRRPQHF. CDR3 DNA sequence: TGTGCCAGCAAAGGGTATCGGAGGCCCCAGCATTTT.

The chain couples TRBV6-5 to TRBJ1-5; no reliable D call. CDR3 length equals 13 residues. Germline lookup yields CDR1 MNHEY and CDR2 SVGAGI. Trimming removed 4 bases from V and 6 bases from J, with 10 bases in between. CDR3: CASSSILGQPQHF. As DNA, the CDR3 is TGTGCCAGCAGTTCCATATTGGGTCAGCCCCAGCATTTT.

V usage is TRBV30 and J usage is TRBJ1-1; D ambiguous. This CDR3 is 13 amino acids long. Per the germline V gene, CDR1 is GTSNPN and CDR2 is SVGIG (reference sequence). With 2 bases removed from V and 1 base from J, the gap between germline ends came to 8 bases. CDR3 protein: CAWSLGENTEAFF. CDR3 DNA: TGTGCCTGGAGTCTTGGGGAGAACACTGAAGCTTTCTTT. Filled out from reference TRBV30 and TRBJ1-1, the complete variable domain reads SQTIHQWPATLVQPVGSPLSLECTVEGTSNPNLYWYRQAAGRGLQLLFYSVGIGQISSEVPQNLSASRPQDRQFILSSKKLLLSDSGFYLCAWSLGENTEAFFGQGTRLTVV.

This sequence joins TRBV19 and TRBJ2-1; D perhaps matches TRBD1 (6 bases). The CDR3 spans 12 residues. Trimming took 7 bases from V and 7 from J, leaving 11 bases between them. Germline CDR1 LNHDA, CDR2 SQIVND (reference sequence). The CDR3 DNA is TGTGCCAGTACCACAGGGAAGAATGAGCAGTTCTTC. Residues: CASTTGKNEQFF.

The chain joins TRBV6-6 to TRBJ1-2, with no clear D. V lost 5 bases and J 2 bases, leaving 12 bases between the germline ends. The CDR3 is made up of 14 amino acids. Per germline, CDR1 MNHNY and CDR2 SVGAGI (reference sequence). CDR3 sequence (DNA): TGTGCCAGCAGTCAAACTGATACCAACTATGGCTACACCTTC. It encodes CASSQTDTNYGYTF.

Here the CDR3 reads CASSGGGNYGYTF. CDR3 DNA sequence: TGTGCCAGCAGTGGGGGGGGAAACTATGGCTACACCTTC. The chain is built from TRBV2 and TRBJ1-2, with a possible D match to TRBD1 (5 bases). The V and J ends lost 4 bases and 2 bases respectively, with 8 bases between them. Per the germline V gene, CDR1 is SNHLY and CDR2 is FYNNEI. This CDR3 has 13 amino acids.

This clone occurred once. This chain uses TRBV6-1 with TRBJ2-5; 12 bases match TRBD1. This CDR3 has 16 amino acids. In germline, CDR1 is MNHNS, CDR2 SASEGT. V was pared by 2 bases and J by 1 base, with 2 bases of the junction left unmatched. CDR3 sequence (DNA): TGTGCCAGCAGTGAAAGGGACAGGGGGCTCCAAGAGACCCAGTACTTC. It specifies CASSERDRGLQETQYF.

The V call is TRBV12-5, the J call TRBJ2-3; D uncertain. The CDR3 loop spans 15 amino acids. V lost 3 bases, J lost 2 bases, and 12 bases lay in between. Germline lookup yields CDR1 LGHNT and CDR2 FRNRAP. CDR3 coding DNA: TGTGCTAGTGGTTTACCCGGGCCTTACACAGATACGCAGTATTTT. It is translated as CASGLPGPYTDTQYF.

By frequency in the sample, this clone is large (0.1 to 1%). The chain recombines TRBV2 with TRBJ2-1; 7 bases fit TRBD1. J gave up 5 bases and V 4 bases, and 8 bases lay outside the gene matches. The CDR3 loop spans 15 amino acids. Germline CDR1 SNHLY, CDR2 FYNNEI. In DNA, the CDR3 is TGTGCCAGCAGTGTCCCCCTCACAGGGGACAATGAGCAGTTCTTC. It specifies CASSVPLTGDNEQFF.

J is TRBJ1-3 and V is TRBV9, with D hard to call. The germline CDR1 and CDR2 sequences are SGDLS and YYNGEE. The CDR3 spans 14 residues. Trimming left V 0 bases short and J 2 bases short, with 6 bases between. In DNA, the CDR3 is TGTGCCAGCAGCGTAGAGATAACTGGAAACACCATATATTTT. Amino acid sequence: CASSVEITGNTIYF.

This clone appeared once. This chain uses TRBV5-6 with TRBJ1-2; TRBD1 matches 9 bases. The CDR3 is 14 residues long. Germline V gene lookup returns CDR1 SGHDT and CDR2 YYEEEE. The trim removed 2 bases at V and 4 bases at J, leaving 3 bases unmatched. Here the CDR3 DNA reads TGTGCCAGCAGCTTTACAGGGGGCGTCTATGGCTACACCTTC. Protein product: CASSFTGGVYGYTF.

In this sample, this clone turned up a few times. The V gene is TRBV7-9, the J gene TRBJ1-6; D gene ambiguous. Trimming stripped 1 base from V and 3 bases from J, with 10 bases between. Germline V gives CDR1 SEHNR, CDR2 FQNEAQ (reference sequence). The CDR3 contains 16 residues. CDR3 DNA: TGTGCCAGCAGCTTAGGATCTGGTTTCTATAATTCACCCCTCCACTTT. It yields the protein CASSLGSGFYNSPLHF.

This clone appeared a few times. V gene TRBV11-2 combines with J gene TRBJ2-3; no definite D call. This CDR3 region has 14 residues. CDR1 and CDR2 from the germline V gene are SGHAT and FQNNGV. Trimming shortened V by 0 bases and J by 0 bases, and 4 bases separated the two germline ends. CDR3 DNA: TGTGCCAGCAGCTTAGATCCTAGCACAGATACGCAGTATTTT. Amino acid sequence: CASSLDPSTDTQYF. Looking up the rest from reference TRBV11-2 and TRBJ2-3 gives the full variable domain: EAGVAQSPRYKIIEKRQSVAFWCNPISGHATLYWYQQILGQGPKLLIQFQNNGVVDDSQLPKDRFSAERLKGVDSTLKIQPAKLEDSAVYLCASSLDPSTDTQYFGPGTRLTVL.

This chain connects TRBV6-1 to TRBJ1-4; no reliable D call. V lost 11 bases and J 3 bases, leaving 13 bases between the germline ends. The CDR3 totals 13 residues. The germline V gene encodes CDR1 MNHNS and CDR2 SASEGT. CDR3 amino acids: CAAGGWANEKLFF. CDR3 DNA: TGTGCCGCGGGAGGGTGGGCTAATGAAAAACTGTTTTTT.

This clone was detected only once. The V call is TRBV6-5, the J call TRBJ1-4; 9 bases match TRBD1. This CDR3 has 15 residues. The J segment lost 5 bases and the V segment lost 7 bases, leaving 8 bases of the junction unmatched. Germline V gives CDR1 MNHEY, CDR2 SVGAGI. In DNA, the CDR3 is TGTGCCAGCAAAGGACAGGGGAAAGGGAATGAAAAACTGTTTTTT. This translates into CASKGQGKGNEKLFF.

The V call is TRBV7-2, the J call TRBJ1-2, with 8 bases aligning to TRBD1. The CDR3 length is 14 residues. The junction had 5 bases not matched to a gene; V was cut back by 1 base and J by 7 bases. Germline-derived CDR1 and CDR2 are SGHTA and FQGNSA. CDR3 protein: CASSLGRGQVGYTF. In DNA, the CDR3 is TGTGCCAGCAGCTTAGGCAGGGGGCAGGTTGGCTACACCTTC.

The chain carries TRBV5-1 and TRBJ1-2; perhaps TRBD1 as D (5 bases). The CDR3 totals 14 residues. The germline CDR1 and CDR2 sequences are SGHRS and YFSETQ. V gave up 4 bases and J gave up 11 bases, with 21 bases separating them. CDR3 sequence: CASSLVAGTVQYTF. For the CDR3, the DNA is TGCGCCAGCAGCCTCGTAGCCGGGACGGTGCAATACACCTTC.

In nucleotides, the CDR3 is TGCAGCGTTGAGTTTTCCTACGAGCAGTACTTC. It translates to CSVEFSYEQYF. The chain combines TRBV29-1 with TRBJ2-7; no clear D. The CDR3 extends over 11 amino acids. Trimming removed 3 bases at V and 1 base at J, with 4 bases between. Germline assignment: CDR1 SQVTM and CDR2 ANQGSEA.

The J gene is TRBJ2-1, the V gene TRBV7-2, with 14 bases matching TRBD2. The V gene's germline CDR1 is SGHTA and CDR2 FQGNSA. Trimming cost V 5 bases and J 5 bases; bases outside gene matches: 11. The length of the CDR3 is 18 residues. The chain's CDR3 is CASSPRLAGGRGDNEQFF. The CDR3 DNA reads TGTGCCAGCAGCCCCCGACTAGCGGGAGGGCGCGGGGACAATGAGCAGTTCTTC.

This rearrangement joins TRBV2 to TRBJ1-1; no clear D gene. From germline, CDR1 is SNHLY and CDR2 FYNNEI. The CDR3 is made up of 15 amino acids. V lost 0 bases, J lost 1 base, and 9 bases lay in between. This chain's CDR3 is CASSEAFRQNTEAFF. DNA for the CDR3: TGTGCCAGCAGTGAAGCTTTTCGACAGAACACTGAAGCTTTCTTT.

The chain recombines TRBV5-1 with TRBJ1-1; 7 bases line up with TRBD1. This CDR3 has 15 residues. Germline-derived CDR1 and CDR2 are SGHRS and YFSETQ. After removal of 1 base from V and 4 bases from J, the junction contained 7 bases not matched to a gene. CDR3 nucleotide sequence: TGCGCCAGCAGCTTGTTTGACAGGGAGGGCACTGAAGCTTTCTTT. Translated, it gives CASSLFDREGTEAFF.

This clone has only one observation. CDR3 sequence: CASGDRLNYGYTF. CDR3 bases: TGTGCCAGCGGGGACAGGCTTAACTATGGCTACACCTTC. This sequence joins TRBV7-9 and TRBJ1-2; TRBD1 aligns across 8 bases. CDR1 and CDR2 (germline): SEHNR, FQNEAQ (reference sequence). Trimming cost V 8 bases and J 1 base; bases outside gene matches: 3. This CDR3 is built from 13 residues.

The gene calls are TRBV14 and TRBJ2-2, with TRBD2 identical over 8 bases. The germline V gene encodes CDR1 SGHDN and CDR2 FVKESK. V shed 5 bases, J shed 3 bases, and the junction held 8 bases outside the gene matches. The CDR3 is 16 amino acids. The CDR3 spells CASSYGLAWDTGELFF. CDR3 sequence (DNA): TGTGCCAGCAGCTACGGACTAGCCTGGGACACCGGGGAGCTGTTTTTT.

The chain employs TRBV6-9 and TRBJ2-1, with D uncertain. Germline lookup yields CDR1 MNHGY and CDR2 SVAAGI. The germline V and J ends were trimmed by 6 bases and 13 bases, with 4 bases remaining between them. The CDR3 extends over 8 amino acids. The CDR3 region has the DNA TGTGCCAGCAGCCCTCAGTTCTTC. Translation: CASSPQFF.

This chain uses TRBV27 with TRBJ2-5; the D is unclear. The CDR3 sequence is 11 residues long. Germline V gene data show CDR1 as MNHEY and CDR2 as SMNVEV (reference sequence). Trimming pared 3 bases from V and 5 bases from J, leaving 4 bases between. The CDR3 protein is CASSFRETQYF. In DNA form, the CDR3 reads TGTGCCAGCAGTTTCCGCGAGACCCAGTACTTC.

The genes are TRBV12-5 and TRBJ2-1, with no clear D. Germline CDR1 is LGHNT and CDR2 is FRNRAP. The germline V and J ends were trimmed by 2 bases and 7 bases, with 12 bases remaining between them. There are 14 residues in the CDR3. The CDR3 bases are TGTGCTAGTGGTTTGTCTGGACGTGTTAATGAGCAGTTCTTC. This sequence encodes CASGLSGRVNEQFF.

V usage is TRBV19 and J usage is TRBJ1-3, with D uncertain. This CDR3 is 14 amino acids long. Looked up from germline, CDR1 is LNHDA and CDR2 is SQIVND (reference sequence). The ends were cut back, 2 bases at V and 4 bases at J, with 9 bases in the middle. The CDR3 is CASSIRVTGNTIYF. The CDR3 DNA reads TGTGCCAGTAGTATACGGGTCACGGGAAACACCATATATTTT.